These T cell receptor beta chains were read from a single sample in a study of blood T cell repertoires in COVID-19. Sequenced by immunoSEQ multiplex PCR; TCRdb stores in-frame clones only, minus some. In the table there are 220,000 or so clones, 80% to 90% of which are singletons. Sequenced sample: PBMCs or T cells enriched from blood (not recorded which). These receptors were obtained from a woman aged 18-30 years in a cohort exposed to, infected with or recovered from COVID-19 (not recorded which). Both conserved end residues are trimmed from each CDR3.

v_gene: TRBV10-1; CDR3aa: ASSPSGTSGHNEQF
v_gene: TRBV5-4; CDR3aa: ASSLSSGADTQY
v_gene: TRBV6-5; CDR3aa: ASRRDITMNTEAF
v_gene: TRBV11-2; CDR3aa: ASSLYPSPYSPVQGANPNTEAF
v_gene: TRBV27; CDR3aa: ASILSGGSFWELF
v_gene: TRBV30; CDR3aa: AWSVWGANYGYT
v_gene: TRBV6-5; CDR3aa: ASSLRGDGGYT
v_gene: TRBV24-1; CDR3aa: ATSDHSGGAGELF
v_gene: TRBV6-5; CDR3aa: ASSRLAGKTGELF
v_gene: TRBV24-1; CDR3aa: ATSDSGKYTEAF
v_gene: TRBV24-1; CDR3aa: ATSDRLVNEQF
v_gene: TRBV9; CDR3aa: ASSADRGGSPLH
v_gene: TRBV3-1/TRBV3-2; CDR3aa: ASSPGLAGGDEQF
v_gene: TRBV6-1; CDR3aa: ASSERDSFNTEAF
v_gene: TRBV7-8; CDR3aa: ASSPSAGGTYNEQF
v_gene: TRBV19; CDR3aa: ASSIHGRLGELF
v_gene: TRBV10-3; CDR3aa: AISVTSGARTDTQY
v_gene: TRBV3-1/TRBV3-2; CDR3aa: ASSQVVSSYEQY
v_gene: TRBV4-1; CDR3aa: ASSQYQGTGFSYEQY
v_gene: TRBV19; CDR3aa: ASSIEISGNTIY
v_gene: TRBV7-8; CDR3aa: ASSSGTGGISWEKLF
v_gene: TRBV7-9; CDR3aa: ASSSTGLTNEKLF
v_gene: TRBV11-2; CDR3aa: ASSPYRDADTQY
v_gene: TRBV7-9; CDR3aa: ASSTSVGQGPYEQY
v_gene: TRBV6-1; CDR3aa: ASSEGASPHEQF
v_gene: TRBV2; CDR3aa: ASSGTGTYGYT
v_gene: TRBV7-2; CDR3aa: ASRETGGSQPQH
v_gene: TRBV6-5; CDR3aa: ASIGQYTGELF
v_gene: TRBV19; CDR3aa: ASSNTGGNNEQF
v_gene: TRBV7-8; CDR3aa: ASSLAGSDEQY
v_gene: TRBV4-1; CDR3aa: ASSHSGGGYGTDTQY
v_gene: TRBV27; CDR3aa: ASSHAQGASQPQH
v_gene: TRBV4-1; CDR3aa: ASSQDGGIPRNEQF
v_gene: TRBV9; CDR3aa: ASSVVGGGYT
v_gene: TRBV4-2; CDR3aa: ASSPLDSHEQY
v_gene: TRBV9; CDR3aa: ASSGNVRFGTDTQY
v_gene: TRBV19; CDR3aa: ASTTGTGTEKLF
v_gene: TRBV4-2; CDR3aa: ASSQGGATNEKLF